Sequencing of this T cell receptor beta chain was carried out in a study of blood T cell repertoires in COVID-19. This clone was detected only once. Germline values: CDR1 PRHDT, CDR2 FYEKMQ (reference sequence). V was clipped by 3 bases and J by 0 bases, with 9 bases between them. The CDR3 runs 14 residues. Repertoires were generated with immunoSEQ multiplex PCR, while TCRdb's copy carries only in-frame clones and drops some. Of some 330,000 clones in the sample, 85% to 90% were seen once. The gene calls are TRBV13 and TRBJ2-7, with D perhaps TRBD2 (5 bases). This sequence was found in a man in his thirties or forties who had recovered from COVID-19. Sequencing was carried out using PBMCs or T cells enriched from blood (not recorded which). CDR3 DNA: TGTGCCAGCAGCTTGGGTGGGAGCTCCTACGAGCAGTACTTC. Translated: CASSLGGSSYEQYF.